Presented here are 5 T cell receptor beta chains from one specimen sequenced in a study of yellow fever vaccine responses in identical twins. A single record per CDR3 protein comes from TCRdb applying MiXCR to the RT-PCR reads. Here the sample spans about 2,500 distinct CDR3 sequences, less than 90% being singletons. The specimen comprised T cells from blood (PBMCs), unsorted or a sorted subset (not recorded which), sampled before or after yellow fever vaccination (not recorded which). The receptors stem from a young woman who received the yellow fever vaccine.

The rearrangement links TRBV12-3 or TRBV12-4 to TRBJ2-1; possible D gene TRBD2, 6 bases. This CDR3 comprises 10 residues. Trimming removed 10 bases from V and 8 bases from J, with 9 bases in between. CDR3 protein: CATGGHEQFF. The CDR3 DNA sequence: TGTGCCACCGGAGGGCATGAGCAGTTCTTC.

This chain uses TRBV6-9 with TRBJ1-6; D uncertain. With 1 base removed from V and 9 bases from J, the gap between germline ends came to 13 bases. The CDR3 contains 15 residues. Germline-derived CDR1 and CDR2 are MNHGY and SVAAGI. The CDR3 DNA reads as TGTGCCAGCAGTTATTTTCTTGGTTTGGGTTCACCCCTCCACTTT. It translates to CASSYFLGLGSPLHF.

This clonotype was recorded only once. The chain carries TRBV11-1 and TRBJ2-5; D is unclear. The V and J ends lost 2 bases and 2 bases respectively, with 6 bases between them. The germline V gene has CDR1 SGHAT and CDR2 FQDESV (reference sequence). CDR3 size: 13 residues. The CDR3 bases are TGTGCCAGCAGCTTAAGGGTACAAGAGACCCAGTACTTC. Residues: CASSLRVQETQYF. The full variable domain, in which reference TRBV11-1 and TRBJ2-5 provide the parts outside the CDR3, is EAEVAQSPRYKITEKSQAVAFWCDPISGHATLYWYRQILGQGPELLVQFQDESVVDDSQLPKDRFSAERLKGVDSTLKIQPAELGDSAMYLCASSLRVQETQYFGPGTRLLVL.

J is TRBJ2-7 and V is TRBV10-1, with 8 bases that match TRBD2. CDR1 and CDR2 (germline): WNHNN, SYGVQD (reference sequence). The CDR3 totals 15 residues. J was trimmed by 2 bases and V by 3 bases; bases with no gene match: 6. Written as DNA, the CDR3 is TGCGCCAGCAGTGAATTAGCGGGGTCAGCCTACGAGCAGTACTTC. The encoded protein is CASSELAGSAYEQYF.

The CDR3 region has the DNA TGTGCCAGTAGTATAGAGGGGCCCGCCGGGGAGCTGTTTTTT. Amino acid sequence: CASSIEGPAGELFF. The V call is TRBV19, the J call TRBJ2-2; D possibly corresponds to TRBD1 (5 bases). Germline CDR1 reads LNHDA; CDR2 reads SQIVND (reference sequence). The CDR3 runs to 14 residues. Trimming took 0 bases from V and 6 from J, leaving 8 bases between them.